Listed below are T cell receptor beta chains from one sample, sequenced in a study of control samples from healthy donors and cancer patients. The data were produced by immunoSEQ multiplex PCR, yet TCRdb's version contains in-frame clones alone and is incomplete. Among about 150,000 clones listed, 93% were seen once. The material sequenced was blood. The receptors stem from a man between 18 and 29 years old in good health. Each CDR3 is given with its conserved first and last residue. A D gene is named only where the DNA matches it firmly. A row's size may be missing; if present it is once, few, many or a size class.

d_call j_call clone_size v_call cdr3_nt cdr3_aa
- TRBJ1-5 - TRBV27 TGTGCCAGCAGTATATACCAGTTTCAGCCCCAGCATTTT CASSIYQFQPQHF
- TRBJ2-7 - TRBV29-1 TGCAGCGCCCAGACCAGCTCCTACGAGCAGTACTTC CSAQTSSYEQYF
TRBD2 TRBJ2-2 - TRBV29-1 TGCAGCGCCGGGACTAGCGGGTCCCCGAACACCGGGGAGCTGTTTTTT CSAGTSGSPNTGELFF
TRBD2 TRBJ2-1 - TRBV28 TGTGCCAGCAGTGGCGGGGGACTCCATTTGAATGAGCAGTTCTTC CASSGGGLHLNEQFF
TRBD1 TRBJ1-4 - TRBV27 TGTGCCAGCAGTTTATCCGGACAGGGTAGAGGTGAAAAACTGTTTTTT CASSLSGQGRGEKLFF
- TRBJ2-1 - TRBV4-2 TGTGCCAGCAGCCAAGATTACATATCCTACAATGAGCAGTTCTTC CASSQDYISYNEQFF
- TRBJ2-1 - TRBV4-2 TGTGCCAGCAGCCAAGAGGCACTGATATACAATGAGCAGTTCTTC CASSQEALIYNEQFF
TRBD1 TRBJ1-2 - TRBV6-5 TGTGCCAGCAGTTACTCAGGGGGCGGGAATGGCTACACCTTC CASSYSGGGNGYTF
TRBD2 TRBJ2-5 - TRBV9 TGTGCCAGCAGCGTGGAGGGAGGGGAGACCCAGTACTTC CASSVEGGETQYF
TRBD1 TRBJ1-6 few TRBV9 TGTGCCAGCAGCGTAACAGGGGAAGGCTCACCCCTCCACTTT CASSVTGEGSPLHF
- TRBJ2-3 - TRBV3-1/TRBV3-2 TGTGCCAGCAGCCCGGGATTGGGGGCCGTTGGAGATACGCAGTATTTT CASSPGLGAVGDTQYF
- TRBJ2-7 - TRBV4-3 TGCGCCAGCAGCCAAGAGGTAGCGGTTAGCTCCTACGAGCAGTACTTC CASSQEVAVSSYEQYF
- TRBJ1-5 - TRBV6-5 TGTGCCAGCACCCCGGTTACACCCAATCAGCCCCAGCATTTT CASTPVTPNQPQHF
- TRBJ2-1 once TRBV25-1 TGTGCCAGCAGTGGTGGGAGTGGGGCCCCGGATTTCTTC CASSGGSGAPDFF
- TRBJ1-1 - TRBV27 TGTGCCAGCAGCATGGGACAGAACACTGAAGCTTTCTTT CASSMGQNTEAFF
- TRBJ2-5 - TRBV6-2/TRBV6-3 TGTGCCAGCAGTTACAGTGGGGCATCCCAAGAGACCCAGTACTTC CASSYSGASQETQYF
- TRBJ2-7 once TRBV7-2 TGTGCCAGCAGCCGAACCGCGAGCTACGAGCAGTACTTC CASSRTASYEQYF
- TRBJ1-2 - TRBV7-8 TGTGCCAGCAGCTCCGGCTCGGGACCCTTACCCTATGGCTACACCTTC CASSSGSGPLPYGYTF
TRBD1 TRBJ1-2 - TRBV18 TGTGCCGCGCTAGGGGGCGCGGATGGCTACACCTTC CAALGGADGYTF
- TRBJ1-2 - TRBV5-4 TGTGCCAGCAGCTTAGACAATCTGAGCTATGGCTACACCTTC CASSLDNLSYGYTF
- TRBJ2-5 once TRBV5-6 TGTGCCAGCAGCCTCGGACGCCAGCAGGCCCAGTACTTC CASSLGRQQAQYF
- TRBJ1-6 - TRBV11-1 TGTGCCAGCAGCTTAGATAATTCACCCCTCCACTTT CASSLDNSPLHF
TRBD1 TRBJ2-5 - TRBV5-1 TGCGCCAGCAGCTTGGTGACAGGGAGAGATTCGGAGACCCAGTACTTC CASSLVTGRDSETQYF
- TRBJ1-1 once TRBV7-3 TGTGCCAGCAGCTTAGGAAGGGAGTACACTGAAGCTTTCTTT CASSLGREYTEAFF
- TRBJ2-7 - TRBV24-1 TGTGCCACCAGTCTAGGCGTCTCCGAGCAGTACTTC CATSLGVSEQYF
TRBD2 TRBJ2-1 - TRBV4-2 TGTGCCAGCAGCCAAGAAACAGCGGGAGGGCTCTACAATGAGCAGTTCTTC CASSQETAGGLYNEQFF
- TRBJ1-5 - TRBV4-1 TGCGCCAGCAGCCAAGTTGTGTATAGCAATCAGCCCCAGCATTTT CASSQVVYSNQPQHF
- TRBJ1-5 - TRBV27 TGTGCCAGCAGTTTAATGGGGGGCGGGTATCAGCCCCAGCATTTT CASSLMGGGYQPQHF
- TRBJ2-2 - TRBV2 TGTGCCAGCGGAGGGACACTAGCGAACACCGGGGAGCTGTTTTTT CASGGTLANTGELFF
- TRBJ2-7 - TRBV6-5 TGTGCCAGCAGTTACGAACCTACCCCTACCTACGAGCAGTACTTC CASSYEPTPTYEQYF
- TRBJ2-2 - TRBV10-3 TGTGCCATCAGGGCGGACAGAAACACCGGGGAGCTGTTTTTT CAIRADRNTGELFF
- TRBJ2-7 - TRBV28 TGTGCCAGCAGTTTCCCAGGGAAACGGTGGGAGCAGTACTTC CASSFPGKRWEQYF
- TRBJ2-2 - TRBV5-4 TGTGCCAGTTCTCTTAACGGGGAGCTGTTTTTT CASSLNGELFF
TRBD1 TRBJ2-7 once TRBV7-9 TGTGCCAGCAGCATAGGGACAGGCTACGAGCAGTACTTC CASSIGTGYEQYF
- TRBJ1-5 - TRBV7-2 TGTGCCAGCAGCCGCAACCTCGGGGGTGGCAATCAGCCCCAGCATTTT CASSRNLGGGNQPQHF
- TRBJ1-4 - TRBV28 TGTGCCAGCAGTTTAGAGTTTAATGAAAAACTGTTTTTT CASSLEFNEKLFF
- TRBJ1-2 - TRBV19 TGTGCCAGTAGTATCGGGGGATGGTATGGCTACACCTTC CASSIGGWYGYTF
- TRBJ2-2 - TRBV9 TGTGCCAGCAGCTCCCAAGGGGGGATCGGGGAGCTGTTTTTT CASSSQGGIGELFF
- TRBJ1-1 - TRBV12-3/TRBV12-4 TGTGCCAGCAGACCGGACAAGCCTGAAGCTTTCTTT CASRPDKPEAFF